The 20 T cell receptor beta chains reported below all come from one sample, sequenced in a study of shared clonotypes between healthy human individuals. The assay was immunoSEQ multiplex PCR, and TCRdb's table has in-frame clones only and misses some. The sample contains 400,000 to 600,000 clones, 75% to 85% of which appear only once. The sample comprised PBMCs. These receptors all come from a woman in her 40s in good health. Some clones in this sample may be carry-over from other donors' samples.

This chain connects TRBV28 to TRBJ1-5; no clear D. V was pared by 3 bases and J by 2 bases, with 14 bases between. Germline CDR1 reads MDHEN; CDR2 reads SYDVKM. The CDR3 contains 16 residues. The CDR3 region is CASSFVGSWGNQPQHF. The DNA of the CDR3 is TGTGCCAGCAGTTTCGTGGGGTCTTGGGGCAATCAGCCCCAGCATTTT.

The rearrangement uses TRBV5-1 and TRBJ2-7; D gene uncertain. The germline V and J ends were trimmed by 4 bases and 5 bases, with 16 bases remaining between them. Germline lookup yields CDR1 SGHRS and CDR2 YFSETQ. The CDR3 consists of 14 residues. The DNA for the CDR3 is TGCGCCAGCAGCCCTCAGACCGAGACGGACGAGCAGTACTTC. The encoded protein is CASSPQTETDEQYF.

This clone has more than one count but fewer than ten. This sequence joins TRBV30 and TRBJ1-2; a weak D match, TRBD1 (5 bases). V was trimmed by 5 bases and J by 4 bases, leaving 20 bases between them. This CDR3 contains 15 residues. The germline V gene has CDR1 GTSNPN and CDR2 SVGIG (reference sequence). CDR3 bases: TGTGCCTGGTTGCTTCCGGGACGGTGGATCTATGGCTACACCTTC. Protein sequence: CAWLLPGRWIYGYTF.

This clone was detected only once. The CDR3 loop is CASSGTGSSYNEQFF. The CDR3 region has the DNA TGTGCCAGCAGCGGCACAGGCAGCTCCTACAATGAGCAGTTCTTC. The chain is built from TRBV9 and TRBJ2-1; D possibly corresponds to TRBD1 (5 bases). Germline CDR1 is SGDLS and CDR2 is YYNGEE. The CDR3 sequence is 15 residues long. The ends were cut back, 3 bases at V and 0 bases at J, with 10 bases in the middle.

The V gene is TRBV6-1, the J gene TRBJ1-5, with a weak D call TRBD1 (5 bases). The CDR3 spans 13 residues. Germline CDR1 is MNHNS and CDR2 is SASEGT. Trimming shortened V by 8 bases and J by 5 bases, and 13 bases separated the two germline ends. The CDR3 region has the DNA TGTGCCAGCGCAGGGACGGATGATCAGCCCCAGCATTTT. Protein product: CASAGTDDQPQHF.

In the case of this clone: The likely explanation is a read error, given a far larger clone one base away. CDR3 sequence: CAGSGGTSGYEQYF. The CDR3 region has the DNA TGTGCCGGCAGCGGAGGGACTAGCGGCTACGAGCAGTACTTC. The J gene is TRBJ2-7, the V gene TRBV7-9, with 11 bases lining up with TRBD2. Germline V gives CDR1 SEHNR, CDR2 FQNEAQ (reference sequence). The CDR3 has 14 amino acids.

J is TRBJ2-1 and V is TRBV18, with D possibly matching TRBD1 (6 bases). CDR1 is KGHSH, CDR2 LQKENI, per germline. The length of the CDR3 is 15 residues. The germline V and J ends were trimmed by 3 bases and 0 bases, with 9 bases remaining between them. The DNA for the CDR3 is TGTGCCAGCTCACCGACGACAGGCTCCTACAATGAGCAGTTCTTC. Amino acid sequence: CASSPTTGSYNEQFF.

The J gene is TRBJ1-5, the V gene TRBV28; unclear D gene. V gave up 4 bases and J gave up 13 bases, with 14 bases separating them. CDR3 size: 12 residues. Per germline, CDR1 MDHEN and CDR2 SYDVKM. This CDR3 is CASSSGRSRQHF. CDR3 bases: TGTGCCAGCAGTTCCGGACGCAGCCGGCAGCATTTT.

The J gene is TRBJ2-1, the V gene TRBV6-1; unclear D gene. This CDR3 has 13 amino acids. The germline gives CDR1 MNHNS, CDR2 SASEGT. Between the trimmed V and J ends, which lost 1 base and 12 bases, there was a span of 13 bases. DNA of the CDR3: TGTGCCAGCAGTGAAGGGACCTCACGGGCGCAGTTCTTC. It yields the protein CASSEGTSRAQFF.

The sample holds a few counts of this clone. Written as DNA, the CDR3 is TGCAGCGTCCAAAACAGAGAGGGCTACACCTTC. Translation gives CSVQNREGYTF. The V and J genes are TRBV29-1 and TRBJ1-2; D ambiguous. The germline V gene has CDR1 SQVTM and CDR2 ANQGSEA. CDR3 size: 11 residues. V was pared by 6 bases and J by 8 bases, with 13 bases between.

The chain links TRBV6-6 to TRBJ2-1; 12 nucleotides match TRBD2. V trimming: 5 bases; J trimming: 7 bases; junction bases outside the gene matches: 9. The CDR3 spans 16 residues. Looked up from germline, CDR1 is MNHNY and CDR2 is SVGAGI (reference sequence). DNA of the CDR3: TGTGCCAGCAGTCGCCCCACTAGCGGGAGGCGAAATGAGCAGTTCTTC. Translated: CASSRPTSGRRNEQFF.

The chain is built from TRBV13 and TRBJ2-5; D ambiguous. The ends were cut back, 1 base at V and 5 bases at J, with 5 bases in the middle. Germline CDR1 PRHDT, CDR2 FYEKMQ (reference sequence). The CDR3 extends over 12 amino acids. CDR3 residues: CASSLVSETQYF. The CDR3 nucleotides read TGTGCCAGCAGCTTAGTGTCGGAGACCCAGTACTTC.

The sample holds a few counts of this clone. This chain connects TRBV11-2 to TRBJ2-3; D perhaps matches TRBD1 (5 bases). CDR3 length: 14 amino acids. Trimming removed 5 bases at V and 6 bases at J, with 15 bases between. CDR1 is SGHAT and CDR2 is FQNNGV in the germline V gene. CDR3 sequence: CASSLVSGFDTQYF. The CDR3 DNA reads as TGTGCCAGCAGCCTCGTCTCAGGGTTCGATACGCAGTATTTT.

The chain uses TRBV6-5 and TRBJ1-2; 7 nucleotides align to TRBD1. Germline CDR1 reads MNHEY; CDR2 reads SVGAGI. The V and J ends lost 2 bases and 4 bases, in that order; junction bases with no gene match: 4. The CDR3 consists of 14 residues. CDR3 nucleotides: TGTGCCAGCAGTTACCGACAGGGACCCTATGGCTACACCTTC. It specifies CASSYRQGPYGYTF.

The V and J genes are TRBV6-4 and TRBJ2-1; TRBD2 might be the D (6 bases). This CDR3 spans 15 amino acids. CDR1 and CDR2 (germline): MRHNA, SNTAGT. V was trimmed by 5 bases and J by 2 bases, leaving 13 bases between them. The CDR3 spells CASSIAEGTYNEQFF. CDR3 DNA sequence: TGTGCCAGCAGTATAGCGGAGGGGACCTACAATGAGCAGTTCTTC.

CDR3 nucleotide sequence: TGCGCCAGCAGCTGGGCTGCCTCTGGGGCCAACGTCCTGACTTTC. Its translation: CASSWAASGANVLTF. The J gene is TRBJ2-6, the V gene TRBV5-1, with no clear D. Trimming cost V 3 bases and J 0 bases, with 7 bases left between them. CDR1 is SGHRS and CDR2 is YFSETQ in the germline V gene. CDR3 size: 15 residues.

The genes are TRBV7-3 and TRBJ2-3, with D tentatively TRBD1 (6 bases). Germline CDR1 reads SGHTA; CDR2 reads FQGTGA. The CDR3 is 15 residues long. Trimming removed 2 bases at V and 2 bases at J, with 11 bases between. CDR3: CASSLQGTTTDTQYF. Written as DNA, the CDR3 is TGTGCCAGCAGCTTACAGGGGACCACCACAGATACGCAGTATTTT.

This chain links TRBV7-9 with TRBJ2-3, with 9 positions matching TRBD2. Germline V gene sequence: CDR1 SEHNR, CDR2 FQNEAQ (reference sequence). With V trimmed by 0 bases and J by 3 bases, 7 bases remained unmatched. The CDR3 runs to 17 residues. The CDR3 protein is CASSLAWASGKTDTQYF. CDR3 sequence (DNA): TGTGCCAGCAGCTTAGCTTGGGCTAGCGGGAAGACAGATACGCAGTATTTT.

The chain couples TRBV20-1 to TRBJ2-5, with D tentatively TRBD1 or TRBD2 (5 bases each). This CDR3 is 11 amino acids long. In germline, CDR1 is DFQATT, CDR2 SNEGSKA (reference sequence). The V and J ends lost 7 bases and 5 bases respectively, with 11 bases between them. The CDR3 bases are TGCAGTGTGGGGGTCCGGGAGACCCAGTACTTC. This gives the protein CSVGVRETQYF.

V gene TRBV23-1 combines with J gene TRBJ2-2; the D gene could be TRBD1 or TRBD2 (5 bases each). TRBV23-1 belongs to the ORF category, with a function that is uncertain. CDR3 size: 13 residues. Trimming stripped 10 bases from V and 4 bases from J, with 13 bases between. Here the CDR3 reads CATPGDGTGELFF. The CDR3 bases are TGCGCCACTCCTGGGGACGGCACCGGGGAGCTGTTTTTT.